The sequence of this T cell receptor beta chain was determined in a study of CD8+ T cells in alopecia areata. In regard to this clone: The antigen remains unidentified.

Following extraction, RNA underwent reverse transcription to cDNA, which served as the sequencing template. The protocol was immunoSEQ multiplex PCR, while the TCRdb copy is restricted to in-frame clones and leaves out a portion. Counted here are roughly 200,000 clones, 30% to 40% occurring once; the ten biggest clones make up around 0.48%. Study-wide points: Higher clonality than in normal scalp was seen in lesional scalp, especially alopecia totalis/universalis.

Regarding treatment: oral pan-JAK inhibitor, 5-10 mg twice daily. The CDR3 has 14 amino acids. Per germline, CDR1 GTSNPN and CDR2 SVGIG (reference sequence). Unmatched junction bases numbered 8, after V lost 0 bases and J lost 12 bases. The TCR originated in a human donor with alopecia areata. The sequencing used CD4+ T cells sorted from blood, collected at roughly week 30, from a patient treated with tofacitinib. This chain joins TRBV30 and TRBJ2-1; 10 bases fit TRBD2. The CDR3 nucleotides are TGTGCCTGGAGTGTCAGCGGGGGGGCCCCTGGGCAGTTCTTC. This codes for CAWSVSGGAPGQFF.